These 8 T cell receptor beta chains originate from one sample sequenced in a study of CD39 and CD103 CD8 tumor-infiltrating T cells. The assay was immunoSEQ multiplex PCR, and TCRdb's table has in-frame clones only and misses some. The sample lists 1,200 or so clones; over 60% were seen once. The sequenced sample consisted of CD8+ T cells sorted from blood. The subset denotes: total memory CD8 T cells (CD45RA-CCR7+/-) from blood or uninvolved lymph node. The receptors derive from a human donor with head and neck squamous cell carcinoma.

The chain is built from TRBV19 and TRBJ2-7; possible D gene TRBD1, 6 bases. The CDR3 is 15 amino acids. Trimming shortened V by 5 bases and J by 0 bases, and 14 bases separated the two germline ends. Germline V lookup: CDR1 LNHDA, CDR2 SQIVND (reference sequence). This CDR3 reads CASSLDQGTSYEQYF. As DNA, the CDR3 is TGTGCCAGTAGTCTGGATCAGGGGACCTCCTACGAGCAGTACTTC.

This chain uses TRBV18 with TRBJ1-5; tentative D call: TRBD1 (5 bases). Germline V CDR1 and CDR2: KGHSH, LQKENI. The CDR3 totals 19 residues. V was pared by 0 bases and J by 0 bases, with 18 bases between. The DNA of the CDR3 is TGTGCCAGCTCACCACCGTTAGGAGGGGCCGAATATAGCAATCAGCCCCAGCATTTT. It translates to CASSPPLGGAEYSNQPQHF.

The chain recombines TRBV29-1 with TRBJ1-1; D is unclear. CDR3 length: 14 amino acids. Germline values: CDR1 SQVTM, CDR2 ANQGSEA. Trimming stripped 4 bases from V and 0 bases from J, with 12 bases between. The CDR3 nucleotides are TGCAGCGTTGGCCAGGTGGATGTGAACACTGAAGCTTTCTTT. It yields the protein CSVGQVDVNTEAFF.

The chain combines TRBV9 with TRBJ2-1; TRBD2 is a possible D gene (7 bases). This CDR3 is 15 amino acids long. Per the germline V gene, CDR1 is SGDLS and CDR2 is YYNGEE. V shed 0 bases and J shed 2 bases, with 9 bases lying between them. CDR3 DNA sequence: TGTGCCAGCAGCGTAGTGGGGGGGCCCTACAATGAGCAGTTCTTC. Its protein is CASSVVGGPYNEQFF. The full variable domain, completed using reference TRBV9 and TRBJ2-1, is DSGVTQTPKHLITATGQRVTLRCSPRSGDLSVYWYQQSLDQGLQFLIQYYNGEERAKGNILERFSAQQFPDLHSELNLSSLELGDSALYFCASSVVGGPYNEQFFGPGTRLTVL.

This clone is categorized as hyperexpanded. The chain combines TRBV28 with TRBJ1-3, with a tentative D call TRBD1 (5 bases). The CDR3 is made up of 15 amino acids. The germline V gene encodes CDR1 MDHEN and CDR2 SYDVKM. V dropped 4 bases and J dropped 0 bases, with 10 bases sitting between them. DNA of the CDR3: TGTGCCAGCAGTTCCATCCAGGGCTCTGGAAACACCATATATTTT. Translation: CASSSIQGSGNTIYF. The full variable domain, its missing parts supplied by reference TRBV28 and TRBJ1-3, is DVKVTQSSRYLVKRTGEKVFLECVQDMDHENMFWYRQDPGLGLRLIYFSYDVKMKEKGDIPEGYSVSREKKERFSLILESASTNQTSMYLCASSSIQGSGNTIYFGEGSWLTVV.

The genes are TRBV4-3 and TRBJ2-1; D not resolved. Germline loops: CDR1 LGHNA, CDR2 YSLEER. This CDR3 spans 18 amino acids. V was trimmed by 1 base and J by 2 bases, leaving 18 bases between them. CDR3 amino acids: CASSQVAAPSPPYNEQFF. The CDR3 region has the DNA TGCGCCAGCAGCCAAGTCGCGGCTCCTTCTCCCCCCTACAATGAGCAGTTCTTC.

V and J are TRBV28 and TRBJ1-2; TRBD1 might be the D (5 bases). This CDR3 is built from 16 residues. Germline-derived CDR1 and CDR2 are MDHEN and SYDVKM. Trimming stripped 2 bases from V and 4 bases from J, with 17 bases between. CDR3 nucleotide sequence: TGTGCCAGCAGTTTAATCTTCGGGGCAAGGGGCTATGGCTACACCTTC. Its protein product is CASSLIFGARGYGYTF.

CDR3 sequence (DNA): TGTGCCAGCAGCTTAAGGGGTAAGGAGCAGTACTTC. Translation: CASSLRGKEQYF. The chain couples TRBV7-9 to TRBJ2-7, with D perhaps TRBD1 (5 bases). Germline loops: CDR1 SEHNR, CDR2 FQNEAQ (reference sequence). The CDR3 extends over 12 amino acids. V lost 2 bases to trimming and J lost 7 bases, with 9 bases between them.